The rows below give T cell receptor beta chains drawn from one sample of a study of cytomegalovirus exposure and HLA in healthy donors. Clones were sequenced by immunoSEQ multiplex PCR, and TCRdb holds only the in-frame ones, with some missing. Found here are about 82,000 clones, approximately 74% of them singletons; the top ten hold 20% to 25%. The source material was PBMCs. The receptors stem from a man in his thirties or forties in good health and CMV-seropositive. Each CDR3 is given with its conserved first and last residue. Each record gives: clone size, J gene, D gene, V gene, CDR3 protein, CDR3 DNA. The D gene is left open where the match is weak. Size is stated for part of the rows, as once, few or many counts, or as a class when the clone is expanded.

size: -; J: TRBJ1-2; D: -; V: TRBV7-9; CDR3: CASSLVVPVEYGYTF; DNA: TGTGCCAGCAGCTTAGTCGTCCCGGTCGAATATGGCTACACCTTC
size: -; J: TRBJ2-5; D: TRBD1; V: TRBV11-3; CDR3: CASSLSRGFNQETQYF; DNA: TGTGCCAGCAGCTTATCCAGGGGGTTTAACCAAGAGACCCAGTACTTC
size: -; J: TRBJ2-5; D: TRBD1; V: TRBV6-5; CDR3: CASSYSGTGAETQYF; DNA: TGTGCCAGCAGTTACTCCGGGACAGGGGCCGAGACCCAGTACTTC
size: -; J: TRBJ2-3; D: TRBD1; V: TRBV2; CDR3: CASSAGTEGARKYF; DNA: TGTGCCAGCAGTGCGGGGACAGAGGGGGCAAGGAAGTATTTT
size: -; J: TRBJ2-7; D: TRBD1; V: TRBV10-2; CDR3: CASNRDRGSEQYF; DNA: TGCGCCAGCAATAGGGACAGGGGGAGCGAGCAGTACTTC
size: -; J: TRBJ1-6; D: -; V: TRBV6-1; CDR3: CASSEEPGSPLHF; DNA: TGTGCCAGCAGTGAAGAGCCAGGATCACCCCTCCACTTT
size: -; J: TRBJ2-3; D: TRBD1; V: TRBV10-3; CDR3: CAISKDREWWDTQYF; DNA: TGTGCCATCAGTAAGGACAGGGAGTGGTGGGATACGCAGTATTTT
size: -; J: TRBJ2-2; D: -; V: TRBV9; CDR3: CASSVVSSVNTGELFF; DNA: TGTGCCAGCAGCGTGGTCTCTAGCGTCAACACCGGGGAGCTGTTTTTT
size: -; J: TRBJ2-3; D: TRBD2; V: TRBV5-6; CDR3: CASSLRTSGSDTQYF; DNA: TGTGCCAGCAGTCTGCGGACTAGCGGGAGTGATACGCAGTATTTT
size: once; J: TRBJ2-1; D: -; V: TRBV9; CDR3: CASSVGSARFGNEQFF; DNA: TGTGCCAGCAGCGTAGGTAGTGCTAGATTTGGAAATGAGCAGTTCTTC
size: -; J: TRBJ2-7; D: TRBD2; V: TRBV19; CDR3: CASSLGGTREQYF; DNA: TGTGCCAGTAGTTTGGGGGGGACCAGAGAGCAGTACTTC
size: -; J: TRBJ1-1; D: TRBD1; V: TRBV29-1; CDR3: CSVGTGGNTEAFF; DNA: TGCAGCGTTGGCACAGGGGGGAACACTGAAGCTTTCTTT
size: few; J: TRBJ1-3; D: -; V: TRBV6-5; CDR3: CASSYSRGSGNTIYF; DNA: TGTGCCAGCAGTTATAGCAGGGGCAGTGGAAACACCATATATTTT